Listed below are T cell receptor beta chains from one sample, sequenced in a study of cytomegalovirus exposure and HLA in healthy donors. TCRdb's copy holds only in-frame clones and misses some; the assay was immunoSEQ multiplex PCR. Here the sample spans under 200,000 clones, roughly 80% being singletons. Sequenced: PBMCs. The receptors shown here come from a man aged 45-60 years in good health and CMV-seropositive. Each CDR3 is given with its conserved first and last residue. The D gene is left open where the match is weak. Some rows mark clone size as missing; the rest say once, few, many or name a class of expanded clone.

NA	TRBV19	NA	TRBJ1-1	CASSLTRTEAFF	TGTGCCAGTAGTCTGACACGCACTGAAGCTTTCTTT
TRBD1	TRBV18	NA	TRBJ2-7	CASATLRDSTYEQYF	TGTGCCAGCGCGACCCTACGGGACAGCACCTACGAGCAGTACTTC
TRBD2	TRBV7-2	NA	TRBJ2-5	CASTEAFSGAQETQYF	TGTGCCAGCACTGAGGCTTTTAGCGGGGCACAAGAGACCCAGTACTTC
TRBD1	TRBV20-1	NA	TRBJ1-3	CSAHGQGLYF	TGCAGTGCTCATGGACAGGGCCTATATTTT
TRBD1	TRBV6-5	NA	TRBJ2-2	CASSQGAGELFF	TGTGCCAGCAGTCAGGGGGCCGGGGAGCTGTTTTTT
TRBD2	TRBV19	NA	TRBJ2-2	CASSIRGGGAAGELFF	TGTGCCAGTAGTATTAGGGGCGGGGGGGCGGCCGGGGAGCTGTTTTTT
NA	TRBV10-1	once	TRBJ1-2	CASSDGGNYGYTF	TGTGCCAGCAGCGACGGGGGTAACTATGGCTACACCTTC
NA	TRBV27	NA	TRBJ1-1	CASTSGITNTEAFF	TGTGCCAGCACATCCGGGATCACGAACACTGAAGCTTTCTTT
TRBD1	TRBV6-6	few	TRBJ1-6	CASSLDRNNSPLHF	TGTGCCAGCAGTTTGGACAGGAATAATTCACCCCTCCACTTT
NA	TRBV6-1	NA	TRBJ2-7	CASSEARYF	TGTGCCAGCAGTGAAGCTCGGTACTTC
NA	TRBV5-4	NA	TRBJ2-1	CASSPSDRPGPYNEQFF	TGTGCCAGCAGCCCCAGCGACAGGCCGGGACCCTACAATGAGCAGTTCTTC
TRBD1	TRBV11-1	NA	TRBJ1-1	CASSLGQVVLSTEAFF	TGTGCCAGCAGCTTGGGACAGGTGGTTCTGAGCACTGAAGCTTTCTTT
NA	TRBV28	NA	TRBJ2-7	CASRRQGLDEQYF	TGTGCCAGCCGTCGACAGGGACTAGACGAGCAGTACTTC
TRBD1	TRBV4-2	NA	TRBJ2-1	CASSHRGNEQFF	TGTGCCAGCAGCCACAGGGGGAATGAGCAGTTCTTC
NA	TRBV19	NA	TRBJ1-1	CASSIEAFRNTEAFF	TGTGCCAGTAGTATCGAAGCTTTTCGGAACACTGAAGCTTTCTTT
NA	TRBV9	once	TRBJ1-1	CASSVQGNTEAFF	TGTGCCAGCAGCGTACAGGGGAACACTGAAGCTTTCTTT
NA	TRBV7-9	NA	TRBJ2-5	CASTRGGGAQETQYF	TGTGCCAGCACCCGGGGTGGGGGGGCTCAGGAGACCCAGTACTTC
TRBD2	TRBV6-5	NA	TRBJ2-3	CASYSSGGAPDTQYF	TGTGCCTCTTACTCGAGCGGGGGGGCACCAGATACGCAGTATTTT
TRBD2	TRBV11-1	NA	TRBJ2-3	CASSMGLAGGTDTQYF	TGTGCCAGCAGCATGGGACTAGCGGGGGGCACAGATACGCAGTATTTT
TRBD1	TRBV9	few	TRBJ2-5	CASSVAPTGGYQETQYF	TGTGCCAGCAGCGTAGCCCCAACAGGGGGGTACCAAGAGACCCAGTACTTC
TRBD2	TRBV19	NA	TRBJ2-4	CASSPGRETGYAAKNIQYF	TGTGCCAGTAGTCCCGGGAGGGAAACTGGGTATGCAGCCAAAAACATTCAGTACTTC
NA	TRBV5-4	NA	TRBJ1-1	CASSSGTLYTEAFF	TGTGCCAGCAGCTCCGGGACACTGTACACTGAAGCTTTCTTT
NA	TRBV11-2	NA	TRBJ1-2	CASSPRTFSNYGYTF	TGTGCCAGCAGCCCAAGGACATTCTCTAACTATGGCTACACCTTC
TRBD1	TRBV10-3	once	TRBJ1-2	CAISEASGTGGYGYTF	TGTGCCATCAGTGAGGCCTCTGGGACAGGGGGCTATGGCTACACCTTC
NA	TRBV27	NA	TRBJ1-5	CARAQGWERNQPQHF	TGTGCCAGGGCACAGGGATGGGAGCGTAATCAGCCCCAGCATTTT
TRBD1	TRBV5-1	NA	TRBJ1-4	CASSPEGQLNEKLFF	TGCGCCAGCAGCCCCGAGGGACAGCTTAATGAAAAACTGTTTTTT
TRBD2	TRBV19	few	TRBJ2-3	CASSIGLGTDTQYF	TGTGCCAGTAGTATTGGACTAGGCACAGATACGCAGTATTTT
NA	TRBV21-1	NA	TRBJ2-5	CASSISMSCGDYQETQYF	TGTGCCAGCAGCATTAGCATGAGTTGTGGAGACTACCAAGAGACCCAGTACTTC
NA	TRBV5-4	few	TRBJ1-2	CASSSQGVRGGYTF	TGTGCCAGCAGCTCCCAAGGGGTCCGTGGTGGCTACACCTTC
NA	TRBV14	NA	TRBJ1-4	CASSPQTDFNEKLFF	TGTGCCAGCAGCCCTCAGACGGACTTTAATGAAAAACTGTTTTTT
NA	TRBV7-3	NA	TRBJ1-2	CASSSLPGFGYTF	TGTGCCAGCAGCTCTCTCCCAGGGTTTGGCTACACCTTC
NA	TRBV5-5	NA	TRBJ1-2	CASSPAVTRRGYTF	TGTGCCAGCAGCCCGGCAGTGACTAGGAGGGGCTACACCTTC
TRBD1	TRBV7-9	NA	TRBJ1-3	CASSRTGPPGNTIYF	TGTGCCAGCAGCCGGACAGGGCCACCTGGAAACACCATATATTTT
NA	TRBV9	NA	TRBJ1-5	CASSVAGINQPQHF	TGTGCCAGCAGCGTAGCAGGGATCAATCAGCCCCAGCATTTT
NA	TRBV25-1	NA	TRBJ1-1	CASSEMDSRKTEAFF	TGTGCCAGCAGTGAAATGGACAGTCGAAAAACTGAAGCTTTCTTT
NA	TRBV6-5	NA	TRBJ2-7	CASSSPWTATYEQYF	TGTGCCAGCAGTTCGCCGTGGACAGCGACCTACGAGCAGTACTTC
NA	TRBV19	NA	TRBJ1-1	CASSISGNTEAFF	TGTGCCAGTAGTATCTCCGGGAACACTGAAGCTTTCTTT
TRBD2	TRBV6-1	NA	TRBJ2-3	CASSERRGTTDTQYF	TGTGCCAGCAGTGAACGGCGGGGGACCACAGATACGCAGTATTTT
NA	TRBV30	NA	TRBJ1-1	CAWSAQKFTEAFF	TGTGCCTGGAGTGCACAGAAATTCACTGAAGCTTTCTTT
NA	TRBV7-9	NA	TRBJ2-1	CARGTDNEQFF	TGTGCCAGGGGCACGGACAATGAGCAGTTCTTC
TRBD1	TRBV2	NA	TRBJ1-1	CASSAGTGSVEAFF	TGTGCCAGCAGCGCCGGGACAGGGTCGGTTGAAGCTTTCTTT
NA	TRBV5-5	NA	TRBJ2-2	CASSLLAGAYTGELFF	TGTGCCAGCAGCTTGCTTGCGGGGGCGTACACCGGGGAGCTGTTTTTT
TRBD2	TRBV7-8	NA	TRBJ2-7	CASSLARAGGYYEQYF	TGTGCCAGCAGCTTAGCGCGGGCGGGGGGTTACTACGAGCAGTACTTC
NA	TRBV5-8	NA	TRBJ2-3	CASSRASTGTDTQYF	TGTGCCAGCAGTAGAGCAAGTACAGGGACAGATACGCAGTATTTT
NA	TRBV28	NA	TRBJ1-1	CASRSTGFDTEAFF	TGTGCCAGCAGAAGTACAGGGTTCGACACTGAAGCTTTCTTT
TRBD2	TRBV19	NA	TRBJ2-7	CASSVRGGEQYF	TGTGCCAGTAGTGTTCGGGGGGGCGAGCAGTACTTC
TRBD2	TRBV11-2	once	TRBJ2-3	CASSQGLAGGNTDTQYF	TGTGCCAGCAGCCAGGGACTAGCGGGGGGGAACACAGATACGCAGTATTTT
NA	TRBV30	NA	TRBJ1-3	CAWSRGISGNTIYF	TGTGCCTGGAGTAGGGGGATCTCTGGAAACACCATATATTTT
NA	TRBV7-2	NA	TRBJ1-1	CASSLEPGMLNTEAFF	TGTGCCAGCAGCTTAGAACCAGGGATGTTGAACACTGAAGCTTTCTTT
NA	TRBV10-2	NA	TRBJ2-1	CASSRGQGTYNEQFF	TGCGCCAGCAGTCGAGGGCAGGGGACCTACAATGAGCAGTTCTTC
NA	TRBV5-1	NA	TRBJ1-2	CASSLGSGLYGYTF	TGCGCCAGCAGCTTGGGCTCAGGGCTCTATGGCTACACCTTC
NA	TRBV10-1	NA	TRBJ1-2	CASSPTREVYGYTF	TGCGCCAGCAGCCCTACACGGGAAGTCTATGGCTACACCTTC
TRBD1	TRBV5-1	NA	TRBJ1-4	CASKRQGVSEKLFF	TGCGCCAGCAAAAGACAGGGAGTAAGTGAAAAACTGTTTTTT
NA	TRBV7-2	NA	TRBJ2-7	CASSFGRTYEQYF	TGTGCCAGCAGCTTCGGCAGGACCTACGAGCAGTACTTC